Reported below is one T cell receptor beta chain. The CDR3 consists of 17 residues. Trimming took 1 base from V and 5 from J; bases not matched to a gene: 9. CDR1 MGHDK and CDR2 SYGVNS come from the germline V gene. The sample is drawn from a study of blood T cell repertoires in COVID-19. As for the study in general: Acute and convalescent COVID-19 specimens originated in the United States, Italy and Spain. Sample material is recorded as cDNA or gDNA derived from T cells, B-cell-depleted T cells, or PBMCs.

Under the authors' procedure: Amplification of reference gene primers was used by the study to estimate nucleated cell counts. TCRdb keeps only in-frame clones here, not all; method: immunoSEQ multiplex PCR. V and J calls and clone size are those listed in that table; D and trimming were worked out from the DNA. The data show under 300,000 clones, with less than 85% seen just once and about 5% held by the top ten. Sequencing was performed on peripheral blood. The origin of this receptor is a man aged 60-69 years who had recovered from COVID-19. The rearrangement joins TRBV25-1 to TRBJ2-2, with 8 bases lining up with TRBD2. CDR3 bases: TGTGCCAGCAGTGAATTGGGGGCGGGAGGTTGGACCGGGGAGCTGTTTTTT. This gives the protein CASSELGAGGWTGELFF.